Included here is one T cell receptor beta chain sequence, with context. This clonotype turned up a few times. Its antigen is still unknown. Base qualities are not recorded, but no much larger clone differs from it by a single base. This sample is drawn from a study of blood T cells in healthy people across ages (dated by TCRdb to 2014 to 2015). For the wider study: In model experiments, template switching captured about one uniquely barcoded TCR beta cDNA molecule for every two T cells. Two additional independent replicas of 1 million unique cDNA reads from the same blood draw were analyzed for two donors (one aged 18 to 30 and one aged 80 or older). The study measured age-related changes in TCR beta repertoire diversity using deep sequencing normalized with unique cDNA molecular identifiers. The donors were split into four age groups: young (average 16 years), middle-aged (over 35), aged (around 67) and long-lived (under 90). To avoid experimental bias, donors of different ages were spread randomly across the sequencing lanes. Results and caveats for the whole study, not just this receptor: As age increased, observed TCR beta diversity per million T cells dropped in a roughly linear way, and a significant reduction was already evident by age 40. Estimates of total diversity from one million sequenced T cells were regarded as lower bounds and underestimates. Conclusive comparison of naive and antigen-experienced compartments was prevented by the profiling of bulk unsorted PBMCs. The CMV infection status of donors was not known, potentially confounding age-related changes in expanded clonotypes. There was a strong correlation between observed TCR beta diversity and the percentage of naive T cells measured by flow cytometry. The long-lived group showed more naive CD4+ T cells, fewer expanded clones and increased TCR diversity than the aged group, suggesting age selection.

Library preparation used 5' RACE. Sequencing relied on an Illumina HiSeq 2500. A second 7 to 11 cycle PCR used a sample-barcoded 5' primer and a J-beta primer mix. A unique molecular identifier was introduced onto each TCR beta cDNA molecule by a template-switch 5' adaptor carrying 12 random nucleotides. At least 2.5 million CDR3-containing paired-end reads were obtained from each sample. First-strand cDNA synthesis was performed from all RNA using the Mint cDNA synthesis kit, with priming by a TRBC-specific oligonucleotide. Following uracil-DNA glycosylase treatment, all cDNA underwent a first 18-cycle PCR with the universal primers M1SS and BC2_uni_R. As for how the authors treated the data: For normalization, 1 million high-quality reads, each with a distinct molecular identifier, were randomly selected from each sample. Instead of being binned into consensus sequences, reads with shared molecular identifiers were discarded. MiTCR, set to a Q25 quality threshold and the strictest error-elimination algorithm, was used for CDR3 identification, clonotype clustering and error correction. Lower-bound total TCR beta diversity was estimated with a nonparametric unseen species model using Euler transformation. TCRdb itself trimmed the public reads at Q25 with fastp, ran MiXCR and retained productive beta chains. Every entry covers one CDR3 protein and lists the most common genes and DNA from its rows. The V and J calls, along with clone size, are taken from TCRdb and not from the paper's own processing. In all, the sample holds approximately 790,000 distinct CDR3 sequences, and approximately 67% of those were seen once. Around a quarter of the sample comes from the top ten.

The donors were around 39 Caucasian individuals from Russia, aged roughly 6 to 100 years, who were systemically healthy. Each donor gave 8 to 10 milliliters of peripheral blood, collected into EDTA-treated Vacutainer tubes. Ficoll-Paque density-gradient centrifugation was used to isolate PBMCs, with at least 6.5 million obtained per sample. Total RNA, at least 5 micrograms per sample, was extracted from PBMCs with Trizol reagent. The percentages of naive CD45RAhigh/CD27high T cells were determined by flow cytometry on a PBMC aliquot from every donor. CDR1 and CDR2 are drawn from the germline V gene: SNHLY, FYNNEI. The CDR3 goes from the cysteine to the phenylalanine over 13 residues. This entry keeps only the CDR3 DNA: 39 bases, framed from base 1. V is shortened by 7 bases, J by 4 bases, and the region joining them spans 13 bases.

The sequenced material came from blood. The chain couples TRBV2 to TRBJ2-5; confidence is insufficient to name the D gene. This TCR was recovered from a man in his thirties or forties in good health. The nucleotides are TGTGCCAGCAACCTATCCTTCCGAGAGACCCAGTACTTC. Its coded protein is CASNLSFRETQYF.